The source of this T cell receptor beta chain is a study of PD-L1 blockade in urothelial cancer. In the study overall: Dosed intravenously at 1,200 mg every 3 weeks, atezolizumab was initiated by patients around 2014.

Time point here: pretreatment peripheral blood. Patients presented with locally advanced or metastatic urothelial carcinoma. The CDR3 contains 16 residues. Germline CDR1 and CDR2: SGDLS and YYNGEE. Between the trimmed V and J ends, which lost 0 bases and 0 bases, there was a span of 10 bases. Clones were sequenced by immunoSEQ multiplex PCR, and TCRdb holds only the in-frame ones, with some missing. The table includes about 130,000 clones, about 81% detected once. This chain joins TRBV9 and TRBJ1-3; D not certain. The receptor comes from a man aged 50 to 60 with urothelial cancer. The sample in question was PBMCs, obtained around atezolizumab (anti-PD-L1) treatment. The CDR3 loop is CASSVATLRSGNTIYF. CDR3 nucleotide sequence: TGTGCCAGCAGCGTAGCGACACTTCGCTCTGGAAACACCATATATTTT. Full variable domain (missing parts from reference TRBV9 and TRBJ1-3): DSGVTQTPKHLITATGQRVTLRCSPRSGDLSVYWYQQSLDQGLQFLIQYYNGEERAKGNILERFSAQQFPDLHSELNLSSLELGDSALYFCASSVATLRSGNTIYFGEGSWLTVV.